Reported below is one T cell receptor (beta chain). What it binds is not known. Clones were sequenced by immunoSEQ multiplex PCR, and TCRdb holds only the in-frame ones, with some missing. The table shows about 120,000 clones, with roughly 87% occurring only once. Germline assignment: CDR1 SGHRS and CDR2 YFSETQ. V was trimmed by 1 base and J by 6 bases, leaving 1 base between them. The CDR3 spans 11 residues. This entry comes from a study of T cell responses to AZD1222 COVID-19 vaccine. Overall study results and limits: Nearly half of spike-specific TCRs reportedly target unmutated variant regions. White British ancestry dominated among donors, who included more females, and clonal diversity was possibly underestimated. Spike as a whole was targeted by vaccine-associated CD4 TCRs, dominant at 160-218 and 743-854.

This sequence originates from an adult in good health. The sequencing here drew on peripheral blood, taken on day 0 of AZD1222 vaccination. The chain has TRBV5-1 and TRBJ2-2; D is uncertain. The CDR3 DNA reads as TGCGCCAGCAGCTTGCCCGGGGAGCTGTTTTTT. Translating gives CASSLPGELFF.